This T cell receptor (beta chain) emerged from a study of blood T cells in healthy people across ages (dated by TCRdb to about 2015). For context, the study as a whole: In model experiments, template switching captured about one uniquely barcoded TCR beta cDNA molecule for every two T cells. Using deep sequencing normalized with unique cDNA molecular identifiers, the study measured how TCR beta repertoire diversity changes with age. Donors were grouped into four age groups: young (average 16 years), middle-aged (39), aged (around 66) and long-lived (approximately 75). Using the same blood draw, the study looked at two additional independent replicas of 1 million unique cDNA reads for two donors, one aged 18 to 30 and the other aged 80 or older. Broad study findings and their caveats: As age increased, observed TCR beta diversity per million T cells dropped in a roughly linear way, and a significant reduction was already evident by age 40. Compared with the aged group, more naive CD4+ T cells, fewer expanded clones and increased TCR diversity were shown by the long-lived group, suggesting age selection. Conclusive comparison of naive and antigen-experienced compartments was prevented by the profiling of bulk unsorted PBMCs. The CMV infection status of donors was not known, potentially confounding age-related changes in expanded clonotypes. The percentage of naive T cells measured by flow cytometry correlated strongly with observed TCR beta diversity. Estimates of total diversity based on one million sequenced T cells were regarded as lower bounds and as underestimates.

Inclusive of the bounding cysteine and phenylalanine, the CDR3 is 14 residues long. Of the read, only the CDR3 DNA is kept; its 42 bases are in frame from base 1. The germline V gene specifies MDHEN as CDR1 and SYDVKM as CDR2. Between the V and J ends, shortened by 0 bases and 3 bases respectively, the junction contains 8 bases. Turning to this clonotype: This clone's antigen is unknown. Base-call qualities are not available, and no considerably larger clone is one nucleotide away.

The library was prepared using 5' RACE. TCRdb shows the sequencer as Illumina HiSeq 2500. The second PCR ran for about 7 to 11 cycles and used a J-beta primer mix along with a sample-barcoded 5' primer. A unique molecular identifier was introduced onto each TCR beta cDNA molecule by a template-switch 5' adaptor carrying 12 random nucleotides. Each sample yielded at least 3 million CDR3-containing paired-end reads. First-strand cDNA was synthesized from all RNA with the Mint cDNA synthesis kit, primed by a TRBC-specific oligonucleotide. All cDNA was treated with uracil-DNA glycosylase and then went through a first 18-cycle PCR with the universal primers M1SS and BC2_uni_R. The study's own analysis went as follows. Normalization of each sample was performed by random selection of 1 million high-quality reads, each carrying a distinct molecular identifier. Reads with shared molecular identifiers were discarded instead of being binned into consensus sequences. CDR3 identification, clonotype clustering and error correction used MiTCR with a Q25 quality threshold and the strictest error-elimination algorithm. Lower-bound total TCR beta diversity was estimated with a nonparametric unseen species model using Euler transformation. The raw public data were reprocessed by TCRdb itself: fastp quality trimming at Q25, MiXCR clonotype calling, in-frame beta chains only. Rows with a matching CDR3 protein are joined into one entry that keeps the most common DNA and genes. V and J calls and clone size were set by TCRdb, not the authors. In all, the sample holds about 1 million distinct CDR3 sequences, and approximately 25% of those were seen once. Of the sample, 0.65% to 0.95% is held by the ten largest clones.

Systemically healthy Caucasian individuals from Russia, some 38 in total and aged roughly 6 to 90 years, were included as donors. Around 9.9 milliliters of peripheral blood were collected from each donor into EDTA-treated Vacutainer tubes. Ficoll-Paque density-gradient centrifugation was used to isolate PBMCs, with at least 7 million per sample. Trizol reagent was used to extract total RNA from the PBMCs, yielding at least 5.5 micrograms per sample. Naive CD45RAhigh/CD27high T cell percentages were measured by flow cytometry on a PBMC aliquot from every donor. The same specimen was also included in a second study, on T cells of mothers and their children. As noted in the second study: Nine systemically healthy Caucasian individuals served as donors, namely three mothers together with their six children. cDNA synthesis consumed the entire amount of extracted RNA, loaded at approximately 1.6 ug RNA in each 15 ul reaction. In the second PCR, the M1S primer introduced both the sample barcodes and 2-4 random nucleotides. Over 9.5 million TCR beta CDR3 reads came from each mother, compared with around 3 million reads from each child. Thymic selection similarly shapes TCR recombination output in related and unrelated pairs, with minor effect from inherited differences. Related mother-child pairs always showed normalized repertoire overlap that was slightly higher than in unrelated mother-child pairs, though the difference was never significant. With a sensitivity of about 100 clones per million clonotypes, no persistent microchimeric T cell clones were detected. In the study, deep NGS was used to compare the TCR beta repertoires of mothers and children, and features distinguishing related mother-child pairs from unrelated individuals were sought. On average, the children were about 10 +/- 4 years old, while the mothers were approximately 40 +/- 4 years old. After adapter ligation with NEBNext reagents, the libraries were sequenced on Illumina HiSeq 2000 with 100+100 nt paired-end reads. To avoid cross-contamination, the mother libraries and the child libraries were prepared a month apart and sequenced in separate runs. For each donor, between roughly 450,000 and 2,300,000 distinct TCR beta clonotypes were identified. Naive TCR beta clonotypes were estimated from low-frequency clonotypes matched to each donor's FACS-determined naive share, without sorting.

The sequenced material came from blood. The clonotype comes from a girl aged 2-10 years in good health. The sequence is built from TRBV28 and TRBJ2-5, with the D gene not confidently named. The nucleotide sequence is TGTGCCAGCAGTTTATGGACGAAAAAAGAGACCCAGTACTTC. The encoded protein is CASSLWTKKETQYF.